The 10 T cell receptor beta chains below all came from one sample that was sequenced in a study of blood T cell repertoires in COVID-19. Here immunoSEQ multiplex PCR was the method, and the copy in TCRdb shows in-frame clones only, minus some. Of 250,000 or so clones in the sample, around nine tenths were seen once. Sequenced: PBMCs or T cells enriched from blood (not recorded which). Source of these receptors: a woman aged 30 to 39 who had been exposed to COVID-19.

This clone showed up just a few times. CDR3 region: CASNNFGERNTEAFF. The CDR3 nucleotides read TGTGCCAGCAACAATTTCGGGGAGCGTAACACTGAAGCTTTCTTT. This chain uses TRBV5-4 with TRBJ1-1; D gene ambiguous. Germline V gene sequence: CDR1 SGHNT, CDR2 YYREEE (reference sequence). V lost 6 bases and J lost 2, with 17 bases in between. The CDR3 is made up of 15 amino acids.

The CDR3 region has the DNA TGTGCCAGCAGCCAAACACTAGCGGCACAGTACTTC. Its protein is CASSQTLAAQYF. The V gene is TRBV14, the J gene TRBJ2-7; TRBD2 matches at 8 bases. There are 12 residues in the CDR3. V was clipped by 2 bases and J by 10 bases; unmatched bases: 4. The V gene's germline CDR1 is SGHDN and CDR2 FVKESK.

J is TRBJ1-3 and V is TRBV7-9; D is unclear. Germline V gene lookup returns CDR1 SEHNR and CDR2 FQNEAQ (reference sequence). CDR3 length: 18 amino acids. V was trimmed by 0 bases and J by 1 base, leaving 16 bases between them. The CDR3 nucleotides are TGTGCCAGCAGCTTAGCGCAAACTGCGCTAACGTCTGGAAACACCATATATTTT. This encodes CASSLAQTALTSGNTIYF.

The gene calls are TRBV6-5 and TRBJ2-7, with TRBD1 matching 9 bases. Unmatched junction bases numbered 5, after V lost 6 bases and J lost 2 bases. From germline, CDR1 is MNHEY and CDR2 SVGAGI. The CDR3 covers 14 residues. CDR3 bases: TGTGCCAGCAGACAGGGGGCCAATCCCTACGAGCAGTACTTC. This codes for CASRQGANPYEQYF.

This rearrangement joins TRBV7-9 to TRBJ1-1, with D perhaps matching TRBD1 (5 bases). Germline CDR1 reads SEHNR; CDR2 reads FQNEAQ (reference sequence). V lost 6 bases, J lost 8 bases, and 19 bases lay in between. This CDR3 comprises 14 residues. DNA for the CDR3: TGTGCCAGCAGGCCAAGGGGCGGTGGGCACGAAGCTTTCTTT. Protein product: CASRPRGGGHEAFF. Using reference TRBV7-9 and TRBJ1-1 for the parts outside the CDR3, the full variable domain is DTGVSQNPRHKITKRGQNVTFRCDPISEHNRLYWYRQTLGQGPEFLTYFQNEAQLEKSRLLSDRFSAERPKGSFSTLEIQRTEQGDSAMYLCASRPRGGGHEAFFGQGTRLTVV.

The rearrangement joins TRBV9 to TRBJ2-3; TRBD2 matches at 11 bases. Germline V gene sequence: CDR1 SGDLS, CDR2 YYNGEE. J gave up 5 bases and V 2 bases, and 4 bases lay outside the gene matches. The CDR3 runs 15 residues. The DNA of the CDR3 is TGTGCCAGCAGCGTGACTAGCGGGATTCAAGATACGCAGTATTTT. It yields the protein CASSVTSGIQDTQYF.

The rearrangement uses TRBV4-1 and TRBJ2-5, with D maybe TRBD2 (5 bases). V lost 0 bases, J lost 0 bases, and 8 bases lay in between. CDR1 is MGHRA and CDR2 is YSYEKL in the germline V gene. This CDR3 has 15 amino acids. CDR3 region: CASSQDPEDQETQYF. The DNA for the CDR3 is TGCGCCAGCAGCCAAGATCCGGAGGACCAAGAGACCCAGTACTTC.

The rearrangement links TRBV18 to TRBJ2-7, with 9 bases lining up with TRBD2. Germline assignment: CDR1 KGHSH and CDR2 LQKENI. The trim removed 3 bases at V and 2 bases at J, leaving 5 bases unmatched. This CDR3 spans 15 amino acids. The CDR3 DNA follows: TGTGCCAGCTCACCTAAGACTAGCGGCGCCTACGAGCAGTACTTC. It translates to CASSPKTSGAYEQYF.

The chain recombines TRBV6-5 with TRBJ1-1, with a tentative D call TRBD1 (5 bases). CDR1 and CDR2 (germline): MNHEY, SVGAGI. The CDR3 covers 12 residues. V was trimmed by 7 bases and J by 1 base, leaving 7 bases between them. This chain's CDR3 is CASTQGNTEAFF. The CDR3 DNA reads as TGTGCCAGCACCCAGGGGAACACTGAAGCTTTCTTT.

The chain joins TRBV4-1 to TRBJ2-7; maybe TRBD2 (5 bases). The V end was cut by 1 base, the J end by 2 bases, with 9 bases between. In germline, CDR1 is MGHRA, CDR2 YSYEKL. The CDR3 extends over 14 amino acids. CDR3 sequence: CASSQGSGAYEQYF. CDR3 DNA sequence: TGCGCCAGCAGCCAAGGAAGCGGAGCCTACGAGCAGTACTTC.